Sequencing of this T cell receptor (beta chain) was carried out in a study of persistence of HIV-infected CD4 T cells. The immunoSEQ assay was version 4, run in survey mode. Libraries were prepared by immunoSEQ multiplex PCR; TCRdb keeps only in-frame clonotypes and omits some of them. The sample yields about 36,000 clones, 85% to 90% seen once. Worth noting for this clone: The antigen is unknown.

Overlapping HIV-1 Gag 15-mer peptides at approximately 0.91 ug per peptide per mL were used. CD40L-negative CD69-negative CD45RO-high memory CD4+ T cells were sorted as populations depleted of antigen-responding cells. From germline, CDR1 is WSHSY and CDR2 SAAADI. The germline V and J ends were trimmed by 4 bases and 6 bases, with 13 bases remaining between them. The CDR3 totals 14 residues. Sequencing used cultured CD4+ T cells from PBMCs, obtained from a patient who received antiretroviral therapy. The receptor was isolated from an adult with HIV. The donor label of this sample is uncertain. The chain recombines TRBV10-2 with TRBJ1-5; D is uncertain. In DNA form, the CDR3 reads TGCGCCAGCAGTGGCCAAACCCCGTTTCAGCCCCAGCATTTT. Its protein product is CASSGQTPFQPQHF.